This T cell receptor beta chain derives from a study of blood T cell repertoires in COVID-19. For the study at large: T cells, B-cell-depleted T cells, or PBMCs provided the cDNA or gDNA that served as material.

The CDR3 totals 14 residues. Germline lookup yields CDR1 MDHEN and CDR2 SYDVKM. Trimming took 5 bases from V and 3 from J, leaving 13 bases between them. How the authors handled the data: Estimated nucleated cell counts came from reference gene primer amplification. The table came from immunoSEQ multiplex PCR; TCRdb's copy has only in-frame clones and leaves some out. Clonal size and the V and J genes are those of that table, whereas D and trimming came from the DNA. The sample has 60,000 to 85,000 clones, about 91% seen once; the top ten hold more than 5.5%. Patients from Seattle were sampled longitudinally, starting during active infection.

V usage is TRBV28 and J usage is TRBJ1-1; perhaps TRBD1 as D (5 bases). The TCR sequence derives from a man aged 35 to 55 with COVID-19, enrolled during active disease. Sequencing was done on a sample of peripheral blood. The CDR3 reads CASSPSSGDTEAFF. In DNA, the CDR3 is TGTGCCAGCAGTCCCTCATCGGGGGACACTGAAGCTTTCTTT.